Presented here are 18 T cell receptor beta chains from one specimen sequenced in a study of T cells in Graves' hyperthyroidism and ophthalmopathy. From RNA transcripts, TCR beta CDR3 regions were amplified. An initial round of RT-PCR targeting the TCR CDR3 relied on the HTBI primer set. TCRdb ran MiXCR on the multiplex PCR reads and lists one entry per CDR3 protein. The table has over 650,000 distinct CDR3 sequences, around 15% seen once. Material: blood. The origin of the receptors is a man between 18 and 35 years old with Graves' hyperthyroidism.

This clonotype showed up just a few times. The chain is built from TRBV19 and TRBJ1-2; D not certain. Looked up from germline, CDR1 is LNHDA and CDR2 is SQIVND (reference sequence). V was cut by 8 bases and J by 0 bases, with 13 bases left in between. This CDR3 is 14 amino acids long. The CDR3 DNA reads TGTGCCAGTGCGAGAACCCCGTCTAACTATGGCTACACCTTC. Amino acids: CASARTPSNYGYTF.

In this sample, this clonotype turned up a few times. The chain uses TRBV4-1 and TRBJ2-7; the D is unclear. Germline CDR1 and CDR2: MGHRA and YSYEKL. The CDR3 runs to 15 residues. Deletions cut 2 bases from V and 3 bases from J, with 14 bases between. The CDR3 loop is CASSQRTAPDYEQYF. CDR3 DNA: TGCGCCAGCAGCCAACGCACAGCTCCCGACTACGAGCAGTACTTC.

This chain uses TRBV12-3 or TRBV12-4 with TRBJ2-7; TRBD1 matches 9 bases. The CDR3 has 13 residues. J was trimmed by 6 bases and V by 4 bases; bases with no gene match: 4. The CDR3 DNA reads TGTGCCAGCAGTTCGGGACAGGGTCTCGAGCAGTACTTC. Amino acid sequence: CASSSGQGLEQYF.

This clonotype was seen ten or more times. Written as DNA, the CDR3 is TGTGCCTGGAGTGCTACAGGGAACACTGAAGCTTTCTTT. Protein: CAWSATGNTEAFF. The chain couples TRBV30 to TRBJ1-1; TRBD1 might be the D (5 bases). Germline loops: CDR1 GTSNPN, CDR2 SVGIG (reference sequence). CDR3 length: 13 residues. Trimming took off 1 base at V and 1 base at J, with 7 bases between the two ends.

The table lists this clonotype with a few counts. The chain carries TRBV29-1 and TRBJ2-7, with D perhaps matching TRBD1 (5 bases). The CDR3 is made up of 14 amino acids. Germline values: CDR1 SQVTM, CDR2 ANQGSEA. Trimming pared 4 bases from V and 2 bases from J, leaving 15 bases between. The CDR3 nucleotides are TGCAGCGTTGGGTACGTGGACACTACCTACGAGCAGTACTTC. Protein product: CSVGYVDTTYEQYF.

This clonotype was seen repeatedly, ten times or more. This chain links TRBV11-2 with TRBJ2-5, with D possibly being TRBD1 or TRBD2 (7 bases each). Trimming removed 5 bases from V and 2 bases from J, with 18 bases in between. Germline V gives CDR1 SGHAT, CDR2 FQNNGV. The CDR3 has 16 amino acids. The CDR3 DNA follows: TGTGCCAGCAGCCGAACACAGGGGAGGGGTCAAGAGACCCAGTACTTC. It translates to CASSRTQGRGQETQYF. Based on the CDR3 plus reference TRBV11-2 and TRBJ2-5, the full variable domain is EAGVAQSPRYKIIEKRQSVAFWCNPISGHATLYWYQQILGQGPKLLIQFQNNGVVDDSQLPKDRFSAERLKGVDSTLKIQPAKLEDSAVYLCASSRTQGRGQETQYFGPGTRLLVL.

At least ten counts were recorded for this clonotype. V and J are TRBV18 and TRBJ1-1; D is possibly TRBD1 (5 bases). The CDR3 runs 18 residues. With 2 bases removed from V and 0 bases from J, the gap between germline ends came to 19 bases. Germline V CDR1 and CDR2: KGHSH, LQKENI. DNA of the CDR3: TGTGCCAGCTCACCAAGTGGAAAAGGGACGCTCATGAACACTGAAGCTTTCTTT. Its protein product is CASSPSGKGTLMNTEAFF.

The chain has TRBV9 and TRBJ1-4; no clear D. CDR1 is SGDLS and CDR2 is YYNGEE in the germline V gene. The CDR3 runs 15 residues. Deletions cut 4 bases from V and 5 bases from J, with 15 bases between. The chain's CDR3 is CASSPQSAYNEKLFF. CDR3 DNA sequence: TGTGCCAGCAGCCCCCAATCTGCCTACAATGAAAAACTGTTTTTT.

This chain joins TRBV5-6 and TRBJ2-7; 10 bases agree with TRBD1. The J segment lost 9 bases and the V segment lost 5 bases, leaving 8 bases of the junction unmatched. This CDR3 region has 13 residues. CDR1 SGHDT and CDR2 YYEEEE come from the germline V gene. The CDR3 protein is CASRSGTGAAQYF. In DNA, the CDR3 is TGTGCCAGCAGGTCCGGGACAGGGGCCGCGCAGTACTTC.

V is TRBV24-1 and J is TRBJ2-3, with 10 bases lining up with TRBD2. The germline gives CDR1 KGHDR, CDR2 SFDVKD. With 5 bases clipped from V and 1 base from J, the junction kept 5 bases outside the gene matches. The CDR3 length is 16 residues. In DNA form, the CDR3 reads TGTGCCACCAGTGGTACCGGGACTAGCGGCACAGATACGCAGTATTTT. The encoded protein is CATSGTGTSGTDTQYF.

In its sample, this clonotype was seen many times. The CDR3 region has the DNA TGTGCCAGCAGTTTATTCCGAACTGGCACAGATACGCAGTATTTT. It is translated as CASSLFRTGTDTQYF. This chain links TRBV28 with TRBJ2-3; D call uncertain. The germline gives CDR1 MDHEN, CDR2 SYDVKM. V shed 1 base and J shed 1 base, with 9 bases lying between them. The CDR3 sequence is 15 residues long.

This clonotype appeared many times. This chain connects TRBV6-1 to TRBJ1-3; no reliable D call. This CDR3 has 16 residues. V lost 5 bases, J lost 4 bases, and 18 bases lay in between. Germline CDR1 reads MNHNS; CDR2 reads SASEGT. The chain's CDR3 is CASSYTPGRAGNTIYF. The CDR3 DNA reads TGTGCCAGCAGTTATACCCCTGGAAGAGCGGGAAACACCATATATTTT.

The table lists this clonotype with many counts. The chain has TRBV27 and TRBJ2-1, with unresolved D. The CDR3 has 12 amino acids. V was trimmed by 8 bases and J by 8 bases, leaving 13 bases between them. Germline V gene data show CDR1 as MNHEY and CDR2 as SMNVEV (reference sequence). The CDR3 DNA follows: TGTGCCAGCTGCTCGAAGGGTGATGAGCAGTTCTTC. It codes for CASCSKGDEQFF.

The chain combines TRBV6-5 with TRBJ1-3; D might be TRBD1 (6 bases). Germline-derived CDR1 and CDR2 are MNHEY and SVGAGI. CDR3 length: 15 residues. Trimming removed 2 bases from V and 4 bases from J, with 12 bases in between. In nucleotides, the CDR3 is TGTGCCAGCAGTTACCGTGCGGGGACAGGAAACACCATATATTTT. Translating gives CASSYRAGTGNTIYF.

A few counts support this clonotype. This sequence joins TRBV3-1 and TRBJ2-5; D is unclear. The CDR3 has 13 amino acids. CDR1 and CDR2 (germline): LGHDT, YNNKEL (reference sequence). Trimming stripped 4 bases from V and 3 bases from J, with 9 bases between. The CDR3 bases are TGTGCCAGCAGCCTGTCCCCTAAAGAGACCCAGTACTTC. It encodes CASSLSPKETQYF.

This clonotype was counted only a few times. The genes are TRBV9 and TRBJ1-1; 7 bases map to TRBD1. V shed 1 base and J 7 bases; nucleotides not matched to a gene: 7. Germline loops: CDR1 SGDLS, CDR2 YYNGEE. The CDR3 has 14 amino acids. The CDR3 sequence: CASSVRQGSGEAFF. The CDR3 DNA follows: TGTGCCAGCAGCGTACGACAGGGCTCCGGTGAAGCTTTCTTT.

This sequence joins TRBV27 and TRBJ1-5; TRBD1 is a possible D gene (6 bases). CDR3 length: 14 amino acids. Germline values: CDR1 MNHEY, CDR2 SMNVEV (reference sequence). V was clipped by 4 bases and J by 7 bases, with 14 bases between them. CDR3 DNA sequence: TGTGCCAGCAGTTCCACAACAGGGAGCCAGCCCCAGCATTTT. Protein product: CASSSTTGSQPQHF.

V and J are TRBV7-9 and TRBJ1-3; no clear D gene. CDR3 length: 16 amino acids. Germline CDR1 SEHNR, CDR2 FQNEAQ (reference sequence). V dropped 5 bases and J dropped 4 bases, with 18 bases sitting between them. CDR3 nucleotide sequence: TGTGCCAGCAGCCCCCAGAACGCAGGACGAGGAAACACCATATATTTT. Translating it yields CASSPQNAGRGNTIYF.